This is a list of T cell receptor beta chains from one sample in a study of blood T cell repertoires in COVID-19. Using immunoSEQ multiplex PCR, the repertoire was profiled, and TCRdb retains in-frame clones only, with some absent. The profile shows nearly 300,000 clones, roughly 89% of them singletons. Sequencing was carried out using PBMCs or T cells enriched from blood (not recorded which). The receptor source for this set is a woman in her forties or fifties who had been exposed to COVID-19. The CDR3 runs from the conserved cysteine through the conserved F or W. Each record gives: D gene, V gene, clone size, J gene, CDR3 DNA, CDR3 protein. The D gene is left open where the match is weak. Size tells how often a clone was seen (once, few, many) or the class of an expanded clone, and some rows leave it out.

TRBD1	TRBV28	.	TRBJ2-7	TGTGCCAGCAGTTCCTTGAACAGGGGGAACGAGCAGTACTTC	CASSSLNRGNEQYF
.	TRBV19	.	TRBJ2-1	TGTGCCAGTAGTACCCTAGACGAGAGCTCCTACAATGAGCAGTTCTTC	CASSTLDESSYNEQFF
TRBD1	TRBV4-1	.	TRBJ1-6	TGCGCCAGCAGCCAAGCGCAGACAGGGGGGCATTCACCCCTCCACTTT	CASSQAQTGGHSPLHF
TRBD2	TRBV3-1/TRBV3-2	.	TRBJ2-1	TGTGCCAGCAGCCAAAAAATTAGGACTAGCGGGGAATACAATGAGCAGTTCTTC	CASSQKIRTSGEYNEQFF
TRBD1	TRBV2	.	TRBJ1-3	TGTGCCAGCAGTTCGGACAGGGCTGGAAACACCATATATTTT	CASSSDRAGNTIYF
.	TRBV19	once	TRBJ1-1	TGTGCCAGTAGTATCGGGTTTAAAACTGAAGCTTTCTTT	CASSIGFKTEAFF
.	TRBV9	.	TRBJ2-3	TGTGCCAGCAGCGTGGGCCCAGATACGCAGTATTTT	CASSVGPDTQYF
TRBD1	TRBV9	.	TRBJ2-1	TGTGCCAGCAGCGTGACAGGGGGCGAGCAGTTCTTC	CASSVTGGEQFF
TRBD2	TRBV7-2	.	TRBJ2-3	TGTGCCAGCAGCTCTATTCGGGCGGGGGGTTCCACAGATACGCAGTATTTT	CASSSIRAGGSTDTQYF
.	TRBV11-2	once	TRBJ2-1	TGTGCCAGCAGCTTTCTCCCTATTGGTGAGCAGTTCTTC	CASSFLPIGEQFF
TRBD1	TRBV6-5	.	TRBJ1-2	TGTGCCAGCAAACCGGGACAGTCAAACTATGGCTACACCTTC	CASKPGQSNYGYTF
.	TRBV7-6	.	TRBJ2-1	TGTGCCAGCAGCTTAGGTGGTTCTAGCTCCTACAATGAGCAGTTCTTC	CASSLGGSSSYNEQFF
TRBD1	TRBV18	.	TRBJ1-6	TGTGCCAGCTCACTGGGACAGAATAATTCACCCCTCCACTTT	CASSLGQNNSPLHF
TRBD1	TRBV10-3	few	TRBJ1-3	TGTGCCATCAGTCAGGGGGCTGGAAACACCATATATTTT	CAISQGAGNTIYF
.	TRBV3-1/TRBV3-2	.	TRBJ2-7	TGTGCCAGCAGCCAAGCGCGGGTCGAGCAGTACTTC	CASSQARVEQYF
TRBD2	TRBV7-2	.	TRBJ2-4	TGTGCCAGCAGCAGACTAGCGGGAGCCAAAAACATTCAGTACTTC	CASSRLAGAKNIQYF
.	TRBV6-5	.	TRBJ2-2	TGTGCCAGCAGTTACTCGAACGCCAGGAACACCGGGGAGCTGTTTTTT	CASSYSNARNTGELFF
TRBD2	TRBV19	.	TRBJ2-2	TGTGCCAGTAGTATTCAGGCTAGCGGCGGCACCGGGGAGCTGTTTTTT	CASSIQASGGTGELFF
.	TRBV6-5	.	TRBJ1-6	TGTGCCAGCAGTTGGTACACCGATAATTCACCCCTCCACTTT	CASSWYTDNSPLHF
.	TRBV7-8	.	TRBJ1-3	TGTGCCAGCAGCTTTTCCACGACAGCCTCTGGAAACACCATATATTTT	CASSFSTTASGNTIYF
.	TRBV2	.	TRBJ2-7	TGTGCCAGCAGAGAGGCCCGCTTCTACGAGCAGTACTTC	CASREARFYEQYF
.	TRBV30	.	TRBJ2-5	TGTGCCTGGAACGGGGGCCAAGAGACCCAGTACTTC	CAWNGGQETQYF
.	TRBV28	.	TRBJ1-2	TGTGCCAGCACCCCTCAGACCAGAATGTCAGGTGGCTACACCTTC	CASTPQTRMSGGYTF
.	TRBV30	.	TRBJ1-2	TGTGCCTGGAGTGTACCCGGGGTGGACTATGGCTACACCTTC	CAWSVPGVDYGYTF
.	TRBV19	.	TRBJ1-5	TGTGCCAGTACTTTCAGGGCGGATATTCCTCGGATATTTAATCAGCCCCAGCATTTT	CASTFRADIPRIFNQPQHF
.	TRBV14	.	TRBJ2-5	TGTGCCAGCAGCCGGGGACTCATCCAAGAGACCCAGTACTTC	CASSRGLIQETQYF
.	TRBV18	.	TRBJ1-1	TGTGCCAGCTCACTTCAGGGCTCTGAAGCTTTCTTT	CASSLQGSEAFF
TRBD2	TRBV20-1	.	TRBJ2-1	TGCAGTGCTAGTGGCGGGGGGGTAAATGAGCAGTTCTTC	CSASGGGVNEQFF
.	TRBV30	few	TRBJ1-2	TGTGCCTGGAGTTATGCAGGGGTTGGGGGCTACACCTTC	CAWSYAGVGGYTF
TRBD2	TRBV3-1/TRBV3-2	.	TRBJ2-3	TGTGCCAGCAGCCAAGAGCTCCCGACGGGACTAGCGACAGATACGCAGTATTTT	CASSQELPTGLATDTQYF
TRBD1	TRBV20-1	.	TRBJ1-6	TGCAGTGCTAGTACGAGAGGACAGGAGGTTGGCTCACCCCTCCACTTT	CSASTRGQEVGSPLHF
TRBD1	TRBV28	.	TRBJ1-5	TGTGCCAGCAGTTCTAAGACAGGGGGGATCCATAGCAATCAGCCCCAGCATTTT	CASSSKTGGIHSNQPQHF
TRBD2	TRBV7-2	.	TRBJ2-1	TGTGCCAGCAGCTTATGGTTTGGGGGGGGGTCCAATGAGCAGTTCTTC	CASSLWFGGGSNEQFF
TRBD1	TRBV27	.	TRBJ1-6	TGTGCCAGCAGTTTATCACACACCGGGACAGGGGTTTCACCCCTCCACTTT	CASSLSHTGTGVSPLHF
.	TRBV5-1	.	TRBJ1-1	TGCGCCAGCAGCTTGGAAGCTCCAGGTAACACTGAAGCTTTCTTT	CASSLEAPGNTEAFF
.	TRBV7-9	.	TRBJ1-2	TGTGCCAGCAGCCTCGACGGCCTGGACTCTAGGAGTGGCTACACCTTC	CASSLDGLDSRSGYTF
TRBD1	TRBV15	.	TRBJ1-4	TGTGCCACCAGCAGAGGGCCCGGGGACAGGGGAAATGAAAAACTGTTTTTT	CATSRGPGDRGNEKLFF
.	TRBV11-1	.	TRBJ1-2	TGTGCCAGCAGCTTAACAAGGACAGCTAACTATGGCTACACCTTC	CASSLTRTANYGYTF
.	TRBV13	.	TRBJ1-1	TGTGCCAGCAGCAAAGGGACTCCAGGGAACACTGAAGCTTTCTTT	CASSKGTPGNTEAFF
TRBD2	TRBV5-4	.	TRBJ2-7	TGTGCCAGCAGCCGGACCAAAACTAGCGGGGGGGCGTTTTACGAGCAGTACTTC	CASSRTKTSGGAFYEQYF
TRBD1	TRBV24-1	.	TRBJ1-4	TGTGCCACCAGCGAGGGGGCCAGTGAAAAACTGTTTTTT	CATSEGASEKLFF
.	TRBV4-1	.	TRBJ2-1	TGCGCCAGCAGCCGGCACCGGGACACCCGCTCCTACAATGAGCAGTTCTTC	CASSRHRDTRSYNEQFF
.	TRBV19	.	TRBJ2-1	TGTGCCAGTAGTATTCGACAGATCTACAATGAGCAGTTCTTC	CASSIRQIYNEQFF
.	TRBV29-1	.	TRBJ2-1	TGCAGCGTTGAACTCTATCTTGGGCAGATAGACAATGAGCAGTTCTTC	CSVELYLGQIDNEQFF
.	TRBV28	.	TRBJ1-2	TGTGCCACAGACAGCACAGCTAACTATGGCTACACCTTC	CATDSTANYGYTF
.	TRBV5-1	.	TRBJ1-6	TGCGCCAGCAGCTTAGGGGCAGGGGATTCACCCCTCCACTTT	CASSLGAGDSPLHF
.	TRBV6-5	.	TRBJ1-5	TGTGCCAGCAGTAACGACGGCGGAAGGTCGCCCCAGCATTTT	CASSNDGGRSPQHF
.	TRBV5-1	.	TRBJ2-1	TGCGCCAGCAGCGGCCACTCCGGGACTGGATACAATGAGCAGTTCTTC	CASSGHSGTGYNEQFF
.	TRBV7-9	.	TRBJ2-1	TGTGCCACGCCTGGGCGGGGCTCCTACAATGAGCAGTTCTTC	CATPGRGSYNEQFF